This T cell receptor beta chain stems from a study of Graves' ophthalmopathy and Graves' hyperthyroidism. In its sample, this clonotype was seen many times. Its antigen is undetermined. V lost 1 base and J lost 7; bases outside the gene matches: 5. The length of the CDR3 is 14 residues. Germline CDR1 and CDR2: MNHEY and SVGAGI. RNA transcripts yielded amplified TCR beta CDR3 regions. After a first-round RT-PCR with HTBI primers, a second-round multiplex PCR was run. TCRdb used MiXCR to reprocess the multiplex PCR reads, holding one entry per CDR3 protein. Among a few hundred thousand distinct CDR3 sequences listed, approximately 15% were seen once. Study findings and constraints: In blood, most expanded thyroid clonotypes above 0.001 frequency were also detected.

V usage is TRBV6-5 and J usage is TRBJ1-2; 8 bases are a match to TRBD1. Specimen: peripheral blood. The clonotype originates from a woman aged 18-35 years with stable Graves' hyperthyroidism. CDR3 DNA: TGTGCCAGCAGTTACTTGGACAGGGTAGCTGGCTACACCTTC. Translation gives CASSYLDRVAGYTF.